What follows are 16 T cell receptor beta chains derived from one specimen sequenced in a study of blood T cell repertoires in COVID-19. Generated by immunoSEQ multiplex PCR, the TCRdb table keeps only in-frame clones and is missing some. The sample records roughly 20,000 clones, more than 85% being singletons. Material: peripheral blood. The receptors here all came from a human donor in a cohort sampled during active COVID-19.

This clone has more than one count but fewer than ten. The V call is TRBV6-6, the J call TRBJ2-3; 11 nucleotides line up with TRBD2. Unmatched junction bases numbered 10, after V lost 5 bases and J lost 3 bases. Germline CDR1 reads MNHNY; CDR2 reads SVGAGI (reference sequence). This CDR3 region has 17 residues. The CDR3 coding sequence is TGTGCCAGCAGTCCCCTTAGCGGGAGGGCCCCGACAGATACGCAGTATTTT. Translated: CASSPLSGRAPTDTQYF.

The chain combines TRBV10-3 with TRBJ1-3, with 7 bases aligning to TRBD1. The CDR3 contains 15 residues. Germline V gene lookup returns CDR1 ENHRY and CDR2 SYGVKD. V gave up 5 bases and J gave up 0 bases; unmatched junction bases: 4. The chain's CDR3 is CAISPDRISGNTIYF. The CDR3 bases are TGTGCCATCAGTCCGGACAGGATCTCTGGAAACACCATATATTTT.

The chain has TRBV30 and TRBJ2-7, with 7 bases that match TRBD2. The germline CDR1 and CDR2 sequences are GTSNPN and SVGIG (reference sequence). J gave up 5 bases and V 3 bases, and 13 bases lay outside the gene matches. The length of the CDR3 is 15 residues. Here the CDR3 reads CAWSLGREGPHEQYF. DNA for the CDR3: TGTGCCTGGAGCTTGGGGAGGGAGGGTCCCCACGAGCAGTACTTC. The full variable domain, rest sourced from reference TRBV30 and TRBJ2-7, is SQTIHQWPATLVQPVGSPLSLECTVEGTSNPNLYWYRQAAGRGLQLLFYSVGIGQISSEVPQNLSASRPQDRQFILSSKKLLLSDSGFYLCAWSLGREGPHEQYFGPGTRLTVT.

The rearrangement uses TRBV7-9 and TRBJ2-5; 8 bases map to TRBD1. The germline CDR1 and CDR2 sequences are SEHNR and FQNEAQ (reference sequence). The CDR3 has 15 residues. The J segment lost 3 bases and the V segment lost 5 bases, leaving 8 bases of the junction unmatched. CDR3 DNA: TGTGCCAGCAGCCGTGGACAGGGATTAGAAGAGACCCAGTACTTC. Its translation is CASSRGQGLEETQYF.

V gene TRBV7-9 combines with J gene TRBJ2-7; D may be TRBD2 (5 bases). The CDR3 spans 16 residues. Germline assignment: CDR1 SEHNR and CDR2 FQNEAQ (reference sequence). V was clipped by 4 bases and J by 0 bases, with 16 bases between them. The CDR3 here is CASSSPREGSSYEQYF. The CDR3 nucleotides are TGTGCCAGCAGCTCCCCCCGGGAAGGGAGCTCCTACGAGCAGTACTTC.

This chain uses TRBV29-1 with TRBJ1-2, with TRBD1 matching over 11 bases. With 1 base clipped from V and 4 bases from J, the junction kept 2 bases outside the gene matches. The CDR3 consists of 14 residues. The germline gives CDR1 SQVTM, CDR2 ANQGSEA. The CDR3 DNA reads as TGCAGCGTTGAAGGGACAGGGGGCCCCTATGGCTACACCTTC. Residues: CSVEGTGGPYGYTF.

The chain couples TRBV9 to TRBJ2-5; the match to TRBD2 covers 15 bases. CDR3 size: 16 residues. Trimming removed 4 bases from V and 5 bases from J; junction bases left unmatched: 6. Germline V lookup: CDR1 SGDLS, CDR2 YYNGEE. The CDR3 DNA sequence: TGTGCCAGCAGCCCGGGACTAGCGGGAGGAGAGGAGACCCAGTACTTC. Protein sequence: CASSPGLAGGEETQYF.

The CDR3 here is CATSDAGEGGNQPQHF. The CDR3 bases are TGTGCCACCAGTGATGCCGGGGAGGGGGGTAATCAGCCCCAGCATTTT. The gene calls are TRBV24-1 and TRBJ1-5; D may be TRBD1 (6 bases). The germline V gene encodes CDR1 KGHDR and CDR2 SFDVKD. Trimming stripped 3 bases from V and 4 bases from J, with 15 bases between. The CDR3 consists of 16 residues.

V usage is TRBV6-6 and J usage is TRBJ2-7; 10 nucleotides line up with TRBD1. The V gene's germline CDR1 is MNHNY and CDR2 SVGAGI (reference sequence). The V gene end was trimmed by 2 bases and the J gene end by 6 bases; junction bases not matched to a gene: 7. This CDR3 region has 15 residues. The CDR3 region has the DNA TGTGCCAGCAGTTACGGGACAGGGGATCTTACCGAGCAGTACTTC. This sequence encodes CASSYGTGDLTEQYF.

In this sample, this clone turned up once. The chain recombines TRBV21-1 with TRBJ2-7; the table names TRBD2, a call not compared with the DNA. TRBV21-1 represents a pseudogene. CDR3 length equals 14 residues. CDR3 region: CASSKGAGGGEQYF. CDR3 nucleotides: TGTGCCAGCAGCAAAGGAGCGGGAGGGGGCGAGCAGTACTTC.

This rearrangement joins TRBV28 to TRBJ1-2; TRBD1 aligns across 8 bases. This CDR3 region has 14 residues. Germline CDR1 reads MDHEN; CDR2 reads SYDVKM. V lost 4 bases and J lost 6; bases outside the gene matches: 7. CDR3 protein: CASSSPGQGHGYTF. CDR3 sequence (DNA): TGTGCCAGCAGTTCCCCCGGACAGGGACATGGCTACACCTTC.

CDR3 DNA sequence: TGTGCCAGCAGAGACTCTAGCGGGAGGGCCGGTGAGCAGTTCTTC. Translated, it gives CASRDSSGRAGEQFF. V gene TRBV28 combines with J gene TRBJ2-1; 12 nucleotides line up with TRBD2. Looked up from germline, CDR1 is MDHEN and CDR2 is SYDVKM. CDR3 size: 15 residues. Losses at the gene ends were 6 bases for V and 9 bases for J; bases not matched to a gene: 9. The whole variable domain, remainder taken from reference TRBV28 and TRBJ2-1, is DVKVTQSSRYLVKRTGEKVFLECVQDMDHENMFWYRQDPGLGLRLIYFSYDVKMKEKGDIPEGYSVSREKKERFSLILESASTNQTSMYLCASRDSSGRAGEQFFGPGTRLTVL.

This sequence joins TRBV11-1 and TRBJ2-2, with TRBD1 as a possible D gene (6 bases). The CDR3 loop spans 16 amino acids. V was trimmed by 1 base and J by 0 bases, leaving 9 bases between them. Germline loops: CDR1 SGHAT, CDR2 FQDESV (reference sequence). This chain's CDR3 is CASSLGRQANTGELFF. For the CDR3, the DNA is TGTGCCAGCAGCTTAGGCAGACAGGCGAACACCGGGGAGCTGTTTTTT.

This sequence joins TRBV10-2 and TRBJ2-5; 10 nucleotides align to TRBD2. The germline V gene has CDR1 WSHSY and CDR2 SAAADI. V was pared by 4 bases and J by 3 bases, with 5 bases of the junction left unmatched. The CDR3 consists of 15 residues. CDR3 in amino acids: CASSGRLAGEETQYF. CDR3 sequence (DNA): TGCGCCAGCAGTGGAAGACTAGCGGGCGAAGAGACCCAGTACTTC.

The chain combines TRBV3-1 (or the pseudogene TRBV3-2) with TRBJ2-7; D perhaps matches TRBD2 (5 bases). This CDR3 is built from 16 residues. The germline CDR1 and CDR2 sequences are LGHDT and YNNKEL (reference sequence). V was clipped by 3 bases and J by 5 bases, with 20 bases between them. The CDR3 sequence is CASSQEVPFRVDEQYF. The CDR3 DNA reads TGTGCCAGCAGCCAGGAGGTCCCATTTCGTGTAGACGAGCAGTACTTC.

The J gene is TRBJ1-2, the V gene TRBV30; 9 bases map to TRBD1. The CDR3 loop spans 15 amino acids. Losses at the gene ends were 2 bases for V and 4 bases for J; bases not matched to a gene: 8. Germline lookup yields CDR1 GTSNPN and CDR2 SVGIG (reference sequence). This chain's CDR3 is CAWSPTGGAGYGYTF. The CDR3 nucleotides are TGTGCCTGGAGTCCCACAGGGGGCGCAGGCTATGGCTACACCTTC.